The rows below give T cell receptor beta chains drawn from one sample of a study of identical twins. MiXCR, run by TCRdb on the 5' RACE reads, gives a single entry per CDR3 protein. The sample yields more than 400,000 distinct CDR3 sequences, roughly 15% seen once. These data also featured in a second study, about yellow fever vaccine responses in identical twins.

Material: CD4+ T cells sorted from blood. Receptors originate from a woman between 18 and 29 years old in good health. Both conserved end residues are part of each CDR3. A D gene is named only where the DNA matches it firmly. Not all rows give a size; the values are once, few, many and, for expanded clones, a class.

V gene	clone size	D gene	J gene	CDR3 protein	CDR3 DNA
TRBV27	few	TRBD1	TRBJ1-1	CASSLSRQGGTEAFF	TGTGCCAGCAGTTTATCCCGACAGGGAGGGACTGAAGCTTTCTTT
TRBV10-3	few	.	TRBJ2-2	CAISVKGRGTGELFF	TGTGCCATCAGTGTTAAGGGGCGTGGGACCGGGGAGCTGTTTTTT
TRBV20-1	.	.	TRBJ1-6	CSARVSQGLTLHF	TGCAGTGCTAGAGTGTCGCAGGGTCTTACCCTCCACTTT
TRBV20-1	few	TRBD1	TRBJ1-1	CSARSDRENEAFF	TGCAGTGCTAGGTCGGACAGGGAGAATGAAGCTTTCTTT
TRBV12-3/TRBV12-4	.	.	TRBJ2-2	CASSHREGGTGELFF	TGTGCCAGCAGCCATAGAGAGGGGGGCACCGGGGAGCTGTTTTTT
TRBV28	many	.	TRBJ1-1	CASSRLGGWGTNTEAFF	TGTGCCAGCTCCCGCCTGGGGGGGTGGGGGACCAACACTGAAGCTTTCTTT
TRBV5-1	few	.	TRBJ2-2	CASSGRSGELFF	TGCGCCAGCAGCGGTCGGTCAGGGGAGCTGTTTTTT
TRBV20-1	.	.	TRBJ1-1	CSARVGNTEAFF	TGCAGTGCTAGAGTAGGGAACACTGAAGCTTTCTTT
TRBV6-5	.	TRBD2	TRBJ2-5	CASSYSATSGRIGETQYF	TGTGCCAGCAGTTACTCGGCAACTAGCGGGAGGATAGGGGAGACCCAGTACTTC
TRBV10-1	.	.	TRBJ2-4	CASSDPALAKNIQYF	TGCGCCAGCAGTGATCCGGCACTAGCCAAAAACATTCAGTACTTC
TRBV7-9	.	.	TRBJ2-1	CASSLMTPPTIF	TGTGCCAGCAGCTTAATGACTCCCCCCACGATCTTC
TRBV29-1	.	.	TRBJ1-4	CSVKNEKLFF	TGCAGCGTTAAGAATGAAAAACTGTTTTTT
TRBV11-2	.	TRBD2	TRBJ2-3	CASSPYLGLAGGLTDTQYF	TGTGCCAGCAGCCCCTACCTGGGGCTAGCGGGGGGACTCACAGATACGCAGTATTTT
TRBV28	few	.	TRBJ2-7	CASSGWDGNTGGYEQYF	TGTGCCAGCAGTGGGTGGGACGGTAACACAGGCGGGTACGAGCAGTACTTC
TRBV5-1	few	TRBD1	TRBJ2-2	CASSLGQGANTGELFF	TGCGCCAGCAGCTTGGGACAGGGCGCTAACACCGGGGAGCTGTTTTTT
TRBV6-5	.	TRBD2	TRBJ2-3	CASSYGGGADTQYF	TGTGCCAGCAGTTACGGCGGGGGGGCGGATACGCAGTATTTT
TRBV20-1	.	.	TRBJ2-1	CCASDAVSSSYNEQFF	TGCTGTGCTAGTGATGCGGTTTCGAGCTCCTACAATGAGCAGTTCTTC
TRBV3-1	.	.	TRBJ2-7	CASSQEGNIRGPPYEQYF	TGTGCCAGCAGCCAAGAGGGTAACATCAGGGGACCACCCTACGAGCAGTACTTC
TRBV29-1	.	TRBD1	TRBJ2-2	CSVGDRGDTGELFF	TGCAGCGTCGGGGACAGGGGGGACACCGGGGAGCTGTTTTTT
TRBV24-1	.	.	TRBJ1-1	CATSDAGAANTEAFF	TGTGCCACCAGTGATGCAGGGGCCGCGAACACTGAAGCTTTCTTT
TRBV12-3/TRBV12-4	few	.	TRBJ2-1	CASSFVEGVHNEQFF	TGTGCCAGCAGTTTTGTGGAGGGCGTCCACAATGAGCAGTTCTTC
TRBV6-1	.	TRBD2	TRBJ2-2	CASRGLAAGELFF	TGTGCCTCTAGGGGACTAGCCGCCGGGGAGCTGTTTTTT
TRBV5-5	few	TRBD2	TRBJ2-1	CASSHVAGPNEQFF	TGTGCCAGCAGTCACGTAGCGGGCCCCAATGAGCAGTTCTTC